A single sample gave rise to the 9 T cell receptor beta chains below, sequenced in a study of cytomegalovirus exposure and HLA in healthy donors. PCR used 60 Vbeta primers and 13 Jbeta primers. TCRdb keeps only in-frame clones here, not all; method: immunoSEQ multiplex PCR. The sample carries 100,000 to 150,000 clones, approximately 80% recorded once. Sequencing input: PBMCs. These receptors originate from a woman under 30 in good health and CMV-seronegative.

V gene TRBV6-1 combines with J gene TRBJ1-5, with 8 bases identical to TRBD1. The CDR3 is 14 amino acids. The J segment lost 7 bases and the V segment lost 6 bases, leaving 8 bases of the junction unmatched. Germline V gene sequence: CDR1 MNHNS, CDR2 SASEGT. The CDR3 nucleotides read TGTGCCAGCAGGGCCAGGGGGCGGGAGCAGCCCCAGCATTTT. Protein sequence: CASRARGREQPQHF.

The V gene is TRBV18, the J gene TRBJ2-7; possibly TRBD1 for D (5 bases). Trimming took 0 bases from V and 4 from J, leaving 10 bases between them. This CDR3 is 14 amino acids long. Germline-derived CDR1 and CDR2 are KGHSH and LQKENI. The CDR3: CASSPPNQGYEQYF. CDR3 nucleotide sequence: TGTGCCAGCTCACCACCTAATCAGGGTTACGAGCAGTACTTC.

Only a few counts were recorded for this clone. The chain is built from TRBV29-1 and TRBJ1-2, with 9 bases matching TRBD1. The CDR3 runs 13 residues. V shed 4 bases and J 3 bases; nucleotides not matched to a gene: 3. Germline CDR1 reads SQVTM; CDR2 reads ANQGSEA. CDR3 sequence (DNA): TGCAGCGTTGTTAGGACAGGGGACTATGGCTACACCTTC. Protein: CSVVRTGDYGYTF.

This clone appeared a few times. The chain couples TRBV4-1 to TRBJ2-6; a weak D match, TRBD1 (6 bases). This CDR3 is built from 16 residues. CDR1 and CDR2 from the germline V gene are MGHRA and YSYEKL. V was cut by 2 bases and J by 0 bases, with 8 bases left in between. The CDR3 DNA reads as TGCGCCAGCAGCCAATTAGGGGGCTCTGGGGCCAACGTCCTGACTTTC. Translated: CASSQLGGSGANVLTF.

The genes are TRBV5-1 and TRBJ2-7, with D possibly matching TRBD1 (6 bases). Trimming cost V 10 bases and J 3 bases, with 17 bases left between them. CDR3 length equals 13 residues. Germline CDR1 reads SGHRS; CDR2 reads YFSETQ. CDR3 protein: CAGGLEPGYEQYF. In DNA form, the CDR3 reads TGCGCCGGGGGCCTCGAGCCAGGCTACGAGCAGTACTTC.

This clone was found a few times. The DNA for the CDR3 is TGCGCCAGCAGCCAGATACTAGCGGGGGGGTCATGGGAGCAGTTCTTC. It codes for CASSQILAGGSWEQFF. The chain combines TRBV4-1 with TRBJ2-1; 13 bases are shared with TRBD2. The V segment lost 3 bases and the J segment 10 bases; nucleotides outside the gene matches: 9. The CDR3 covers 16 residues. The V gene's germline CDR1 is MGHRA and CDR2 YSYEKL.

This rearrangement joins TRBV5-6 to TRBJ2-7; 14 nucleotides match TRBD2. Per germline, CDR1 SGHDT and CDR2 YYEEEE. The CDR3 is 19 residues long. The V segment lost 0 bases and the J segment 5 bases; nucleotides outside the gene matches: 13. This CDR3 is CASSLVQGGTSGSNHEQYF. The CDR3 bases are TGTGCCAGCAGCTTGGTACAGGGAGGGACTAGCGGGAGCAACCACGAGCAGTACTTC.

This rearrangement joins TRBV4-1 to TRBJ2-1, with D perhaps TRBD2 (5 bases). Germline values: CDR1 MGHRA, CDR2 YSYEKL. The V and J ends lost 4 bases and 2 bases respectively, with 9 bases between them. The length of the CDR3 is 14 residues. The CDR3 coding sequence is TGCGCCAGCAGCCGGGATAGCGCCTACAATGAGCAGTTCTTC. It encodes CASSRDSAYNEQFF.

J is TRBJ1-2 and V is TRBV6-1; D is unresolved. Deletions cut 5 bases from V and 4 bases from J, with 11 bases between. CDR1 and CDR2 (germline): MNHNS, SASEGT. This CDR3 is built from 13 residues. The CDR3 loop reads CASSLTHLYGYTF. The CDR3 DNA follows: TGTGCCAGCAGTCTTACTCATCTCTATGGCTACACCTTC.